The 29 T cell receptor beta chains given below trace back to one sample, sequenced in a study of tumor-infiltrating lymphocytes in primary liver carcinoma. Unsorted whole blood yielded blood RNA, and germline DNA was extracted as well. Total RNA (roughly 0.45 ug) served as template for TCR beta cDNA synthesis primed by a constant-region primer. Library construction for TCR beta comprised three nested multiplex PCR rounds performed with slightly modified ARM-PCR. The first two PCR rounds used TRBV1-TRBV30 forward primers with a C-beta reverse primer, around 10 cycles each. TCRdb analysed the multiplex PCR reads with MiXCR anew, one entry per CDR3 protein. This sample yields over 250,000 distinct CDR3 sequences, of which around 50% are seen a single time; 17% belongs to the top ten. Sequenced sample: peripheral blood. The receptors here all came from a woman aged 30 to 39 with primary liver carcinoma and hepatitis B virus infection.

On this clonotype itself: One end of the junction does not line up with germline, which may come from a read error. The rearrangement uses TRBV6-5 and TRBJ1-6; D not certain. The CDR3 loop spans 12 amino acids. Germline values: CDR1 MNHEY, CDR2 SVGAGI. CDR3 sequence: CASSGRNSPPHF. The CDR3 coding sequence is TGTGCCAGCAGTGGCAGGAATTCACCCCCCCACTTT.

As concerns this clonotype: A single base separates this from a much larger clone, so it may be a read error. The chain is built from TRBV6-6 and TRBJ2-5; D may match TRBD1 or TRBD2 (5 bases each). V shed 4 bases and J shed 4 bases, with 13 bases lying between them. CDR1 and CDR2 (germline): MNHNY, SVGAGI (reference sequence). The CDR3 contains 14 residues. The CDR3 nucleotides read TGTGCCAGCAGTTCCCCCGGGGCCACAGAGACCCAGTACTTC. This sequence encodes CASSSPGATETQYF.

The chain has TRBV30 and TRBJ2-2, with TRBD2 matching over 7 bases. Germline-derived CDR1 and CDR2 are GTSNPN and SVGIG (reference sequence). The CDR3 contains 13 residues. V was pared by 4 bases and J by 11 bases, with 10 bases of the junction left unmatched. CDR3 bases: TGTGCCTGGACGAGAGGGAGGGACTCTGAGCTGTTTTTT. This translates into CAWTRGRDSELFF.

The V gene is TRBV7-9, the J gene TRBJ2-2, with D maybe TRBD2 (6 bases). Germline V CDR1 and CDR2: SEHNR, FQNEAQ (reference sequence). The germline V and J ends were trimmed by 5 bases and 1 base, with 8 bases remaining between them. The CDR3 has 14 residues. The CDR3 sequence is CASSRDLNTGELFF. The CDR3, as DNA: TGTGCCAGCAGCCGGGACTTGAACACCGGGGAGCTGTTTTTT.

About this clonotype itself: A junction boundary mismatches the germline segment, possibly from a read error. The CDR3 sequence: CASSKDGVTGYTEAFF. Here the CDR3 DNA reads TGCGCCAGCAGCAAAGATGGAGTAACAGGGTACACTGAAGCTTTCTTT. The chain combines TRBV4-1 with TRBJ1-1; TRBD1 is a possible D gene (6 bases). Germline V gene data show CDR1 as MGHRA and CDR2 as YSYEKL. The CDR3 extends over 16 amino acids.

Concerning this clonotype itself: It may be a read error: a sequence one base away is much more abundant. The chain employs TRBV29-1 and TRBJ1-4, with D maybe TRBD1 (5 bases). Germline V gene lookup returns CDR1 SQVTM and CDR2 ANQGSEA. This CDR3 is built from 13 residues. The CDR3 DNA follows: TGCAGCATTCGCCAGCCAGGGTTTGAAAAACTGGTTTTT. Amino acid sequence: CSIRQPGFEKLVF.

This clonotype has a single count. A read error may produce the germline difference seen at one junction end. The rearrangement links TRBV28 to TRBJ1-6; D is undetermined. Per the germline V gene, CDR1 is MDHEN and CDR2 is SYDVKM. The CDR3 has 14 amino acids. DNA for the CDR3: TGTGTCAGCAGTTTAGATGTTTATAATTCACCCCTCCACTTT. Translating gives CVSSLDVYNSPLHF.

This chain connects TRBV29-1 to TRBJ1-1; TRBD1 matches at 8 bases. Germline-derived CDR1 and CDR2 are SQVTM and ANQGSEA. V trimming: 4 bases; J trimming: 4 bases; junction bases outside the gene matches: 8. CDR3 length equals 14 residues. CDR3: CSVVQGARGTEAFF. The CDR3 DNA reads as TGCAGCGTTGTCCAGGGGGCCCGGGGCACTGAAGCTTTCTTT.

As for this clonotype: The junction shows a germline mismatch at one end, possibly a read error. The gene calls are TRBV6-6 and TRBJ2-2, with TRBD2 matching over 8 bases. The CDR3 covers 20 residues. Germline CDR1 reads MNHNY; CDR2 reads SVGAGI (reference sequence). The CDR3 reads CASSYNPESGSFPKTGELFF. Written as DNA, the CDR3 is TGTGCCAGCAGTTACAACCCCGAGAGCGGGAGTTTCCCGAAGACCGGGGAGTTGTTTTTT.

This clonotype was detected many times. The V gene is TRBV6-5, the J gene TRBJ2-1; TRBD1 is a possible D gene (5 bases). V dropped 6 bases and J dropped 6 bases, with 15 bases sitting between them. The CDR3 has 14 amino acids. Germline V CDR1 and CDR2: MNHEY, SVGAGI. The CDR3 sequence is CASRGRAERNEQFF. CDR3 in DNA: TGTGCCAGCAGGGGCAGGGCGGAGCGCAATGAGCAGTTCTTC.

In the case of this clonotype: This CDR3 is missing its conserved last phenylalanine or tryptophan, likely due to a read error. This CDR3 reads CASSLRGTAGELFL. As DNA, the CDR3 is TGTGCCAGCAGTCTTAGGGGGACCGCCGGGGAGCTGTTTCTT. The rearrangement joins TRBV12-3 or TRBV12-4 to TRBJ2-2, with TRBD1 as a possible D gene (6 bases). This CDR3 is 14 amino acids long. Deletions cut 5 bases from V and 6 bases from J, with 13 bases between.

As for this clonotype: This may come from a read error, since a much larger clone is one base off. V is TRBV4-3 and J is TRBJ2-5; the D gene is possibly TRBD2 (5 bases). The V end lost 0 bases, the J end lost 7 bases, and 15 bases lay between the germline ends. The CDR3 sequence is 15 residues long. In germline, CDR1 is LGHNA, CDR2 YSLEER. The CDR3 DNA reads TGCGCCAGCAGCCAAGACCGGGCCCTAGAGGGGACCCAGTACTTC. It encodes CASSQDRALEGTQYF.

This clonotype was counted only a few times. The J gene is TRBJ2-1, the V gene TRBV6-6, with D tentatively TRBD2 (6 bases). V was trimmed by 4 bases and J by 2 bases, leaving 15 bases between them. Germline V gene sequence: CDR1 MNHNY, CDR2 SVGAGI (reference sequence). The CDR3 sequence is 16 residues long. The CDR3 protein is CASSSRRGRAYNEQFF. In DNA, the CDR3 is TGTGCCAGCAGTTCGCGACGGGGGAGAGCCTACAATGAGCAGTTCTTC.

This clonotype was detected once. Since a much larger clone is just one base distant, this may be a read error. This chain joins TRBV29-1 and TRBJ2-1; possibly TRBD1 or TRBD2 for D (5 bases each). The CDR3 runs to 19 residues. Between the trimmed V and J ends, which lost 3 bases and 7 bases, there was a span of 31 bases. Germline V gene data show CDR1 as SQVTM and CDR2 as ANQGSEA. CDR3 in amino acids: CSVEAGTDSLTKQRNEQFF. The CDR3 DNA follows: TGCAGCGTTGAGGCCGGGACCGACTCCTTAACTAAACAACGGAATGAGCAGTTCTTC.

Concerning this clonotype: The junction departs from germline at one end; a sequencing error may be responsible. The gene calls are TRBV11-2 and TRBJ2-3; TRBD2 aligns across 7 bases. Germline CDR1 is SGHAT and CDR2 is FQNNGV. CDR3 length: 19 amino acids. The CDR3 nucleotides are TGTGCCAACAGCTTATTCGAGACTAGCACGAGGGCGCACACAGATACGCAGTATTTT. The encoded protein is CANSLFETSTRAHTDTQYF.

This sequence joins TRBV12-3 or TRBV12-4 and TRBJ1-5; the D gene is possibly TRBD1 (5 bases). V shed 6 bases and J shed 4 bases, with 13 bases lying between them. This CDR3 has 14 residues. The CDR3 reads CASSKTRENQPQHF. The CDR3 DNA reads as TGTGCCAGCAGCAAGACCAGGGAGAATCAGCCCCAGCATTTT.

For this clonotype: The junction and the germline gene differ at one end; a read error may be behind it. This rearrangement joins TRBV5-1 to TRBJ1-4; tentatively, D is TRBD1 (5 bases). The CDR3 is 15 amino acids. In germline, CDR1 is SGHRS, CDR2 YFSETQ. CDR3 nucleotides: TGCGCCACCGGGAGAACAGGTTCAACTAATGAAAAACTGTCTTTT. It yields the protein CATGRTGSTNEKLSF.

This clonotype was observed at least ten times. The gene calls are TRBV6-6 and TRBJ2-7; a weak D match, TRBD2 (6 bases). The CDR3 has 13 residues. Trimming pared 8 bases from V and 0 bases from J, leaving 11 bases between. CDR1 is MNHNY and CDR2 is SVGAGI in the germline V gene (reference sequence). CDR3 nucleotides: TGTGCCAGCCTAGCGCCCCTCTCCTACGAGCAGTACTTC. Protein: CASLAPLSYEQYF.

With regard to this clonotype: A junction boundary mismatches the germline segment, possibly from a read error. This chain uses TRBV7-9 with TRBJ2-7, with D possibly being TRBD2 (6 bases). Per the germline V gene, CDR1 is SEHNR and CDR2 is FQNEAQ (reference sequence). The CDR3 has 15 residues. DNA for the CDR3: TGTGCCAGCAGGTTAGCGGACATACAGTGGAGCGAGCAGTACTTC. Its translation: CASRLADIQWSEQYF.

The chain recombines TRBV11-2 with TRBJ2-1, with unresolved D. The CDR3 has 16 amino acids. CDR1 is SGHAT, CDR2 FQNNGV, per germline. V dropped 2 bases and J dropped 0 bases, with 11 bases sitting between them. CDR3 bases: TGTGCCAGCAGCTTAATTGCGCAAAGCTCCTACAATGAGCAGTTCTTC. It specifies CASSLIAQSSYNEQFF.

As concerns this clonotype: One end of the junction does not line up with germline, which may come from a read error. The V call is TRBV11-2, the J call TRBJ2-2, with a weak D call TRBD2 (5 bases). The CDR3 has 14 residues. CDR1 SGHAT and CDR2 FQNNGV come from the germline V gene. CDR3 amino acids: CASSVSLVAGELLF. CDR3 bases: TGTGCCAGCAGCGTATCCCTGGTTGCTGGGGAGCTGTTATTT.

Concerning this clonotype: This may be a read error: a much more frequent sequence differs by one nucleotide. The chain is built from TRBV12-3 or TRBV12-4 and TRBJ2-1; no definite D call. The CDR3 is 13 residues long. V lost 3 bases, J lost 5 bases, and 8 bases lay in between. CDR3 DNA sequence: TGTGCCAGCAGTTTTCTCTCGAACAATGAGCAGTTCTTC. Translating it yields CASSFLSNNEQFF.

This clonotype was counted a few times. The chain joins TRBV12-3 or TRBV12-4 to TRBJ2-5; the match to TRBD2 covers 11 bases. With V trimmed by 7 bases and J by 4 bases, 8 bases remained unmatched. The CDR3 has 15 residues. The CDR3 nucleotides read TGTGCCAGCAACGAGGGCGGACTAGCGGGAGAGACCCAGTACTTC. It translates to CASNEGGLAGETQYF.

This clonotype was recorded only once. The conserved final phenylalanine or tryptophan is absent from the CDR3, which likely points to a read error. The rearrangement uses TRBV11-2 and TRBJ1-6; a possible D gene is TRBD1 (6 bases). Trimming stripped 1 base from V and 2 bases from J, with 9 bases between. The germline gives CDR1 SGHAT, CDR2 FQNNGV. The CDR3 has 16 amino acids. This CDR3 is CASSLGTVAYNSPLHL. In DNA, the CDR3 is TGTGCCAGCAGCTTAGGGACAGTAGCCTATAATTCACCCCTCCACCTT.

This clonotype has a count of ten or more. The rearrangement uses TRBV6-2 or TRBV6-3 and TRBJ2-5; 7 bases are shared with TRBD1. This CDR3 spans 11 amino acids. V shed 9 bases and J 5 bases; nucleotides not matched to a gene: 3. The germline V gene encodes CDR1 MNHEY and CDR2 SVGEGT. The CDR3 nucleotides read TGTGCCAGTGGACAGGCCGAGACCCAGTACTTC. It yields the protein CASGQAETQYF.

This clonotype was observed a handful of times. The chain recombines TRBV6-6 with TRBJ2-2; TRBD1 matches at 11 bases. J gave up 10 bases and V 6 bases, and 16 bases lay outside the gene matches. This CDR3 is built from 17 residues. Germline V gene sequence: CDR1 MNHNY, CDR2 SVGAGI (reference sequence). The chain's CDR3 is CASRGLRTGGVSEELFF. CDR3 bases: TGTGCCAGCAGGGGACTGAGGACAGGGGGCGTGTCGGAGGAGCTGTTTTTT.

This clonotype was observed a few times. Sequence at one end of the junction differs from germline and may be a read error. The chain is built from TRBV12-3 or TRBV12-4 and TRBJ1-4, with D unclear. The CDR3 runs to 11 residues. As DNA, the CDR3 is TGTGCCAACAGTCACCGGGAAGAACTGTTTTTT. It specifies CANSHREELFF.

The V gene is TRBV11-2, the J gene TRBJ2-2; maybe TRBD1 (8 bases). Looked up from germline, CDR1 is SGHAT and CDR2 is FQNNGV. V gave up 5 bases and J gave up 15 bases, with 28 bases separating them. The CDR3 contains 16 residues. CDR3 bases: TGTGCCAGCAGCCGAGGACAGGGCGGGGACACCGGGGGGTTGTTTTTT. Translated, it gives CASSRGQGGDTGGLFF. Combining the CDR3 with reference TRBV11-2 and TRBJ2-2 gives the whole variable domain EAGVAQSPRYKIIEKRQSVAFWCNPISGHATLYWYQQILGQGPKLLIQFQNNGVVDDSQLPKDRFSAERLKGVDSTLKIQPAKLEDSAVYLCASSRGQGGDTGGLFFGEGSRLTVL.

As for this clonotype: With a much larger clone just one base away, this may be a read error. In nucleotides, the CDR3 is TGCAGCGGCCTAACGGCCCCTACAAATGAGCAGTTCTTC. It encodes CSGLTAPTNEQFF. The rearrangement uses TRBV29-1 and TRBJ2-1; D call uncertain. V was pared by 7 bases and J by 7 bases, with 17 bases between. The CDR3 has 13 residues. The germline V gene encodes CDR1 SQVTM and CDR2 ANQGSEA.